A single TCR beta chain is shown here with its context. Original processing notes: Cell counts per sample came from amplifying reference gene primers. Here immunoSEQ multiplex PCR was the method, and the copy in TCRdb shows in-frame clones only, minus some. The D gene and trimming were derived from the DNA, and the V and J assignments and clone size from that table. The table records some 80,000 clones, around 74% of them present only once. These data are taken from a study of blood T cell repertoires in COVID-19. As for the study in general: Acute and convalescent COVID-19 specimens originated in the United States, Italy and Spain. PBMCs, B-cell-depleted T cells, or T cells provided the cDNA or gDNA that made up the material.

Looked up from germline, CDR1 is MNHEY and CDR2 is SVGAGI. Between the trimmed V and J ends, which lost 4 bases and 3 bases, there was a span of 6 bases. The length of the CDR3 is 12 residues. The sequence derives from a woman aged 80 or over with active or convalescent COVID-19. Sequenced: peripheral blood. The rearrangement uses TRBV6-5 and TRBJ1-1; no firm D call. CDR3 sequence reads: CASSSGYTEAFF. For the CDR3, the DNA is TGTGCCAGCAGTTCGGGGTACACTGAAGCTTTCTTT.